Below, one T cell receptor beta chain is given with its context. Some clones are missing from TCRdb's copy, which holds only in-frame ones; the method was immunoSEQ multiplex PCR. The table shows roughly 120,000 clones, with 85% to 90% occurring only once. The entry originates in a study of control samples from healthy donors and cancer patients. Trimming removed 2 bases from V and 1 base from J, with 5 bases in between. CDR3 length equals 13 residues. The clonotype originates from a woman aged 45-59 years with colorectal cancer. Sequenced: PBMCs. This chain uses TRBV12-3 or TRBV12-4 with TRBJ1-1; no clear D gene. The chain's CDR3 is CASSLNQNTEAFF. The CDR3 DNA reads TGTGCCAGCAGTTTAAACCAGAACACTGAAGCTTTCTTT.